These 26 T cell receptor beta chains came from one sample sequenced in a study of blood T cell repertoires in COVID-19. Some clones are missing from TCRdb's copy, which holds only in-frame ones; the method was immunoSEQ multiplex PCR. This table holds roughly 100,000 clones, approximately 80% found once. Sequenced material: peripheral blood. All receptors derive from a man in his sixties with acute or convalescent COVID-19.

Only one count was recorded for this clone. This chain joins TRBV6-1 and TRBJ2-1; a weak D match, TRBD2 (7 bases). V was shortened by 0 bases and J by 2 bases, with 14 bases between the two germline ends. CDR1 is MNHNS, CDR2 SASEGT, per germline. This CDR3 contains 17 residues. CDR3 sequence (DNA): TGTGCCAGCAGTGAAGCGGGCGGGGGCCCAACCTACAATGAGCAGTTCTTC. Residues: CASSEAGGGPTYNEQFF.

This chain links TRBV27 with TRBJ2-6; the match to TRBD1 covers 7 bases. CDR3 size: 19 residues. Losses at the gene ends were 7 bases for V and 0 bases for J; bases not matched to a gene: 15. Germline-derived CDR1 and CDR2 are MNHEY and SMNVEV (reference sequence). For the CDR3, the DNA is TGTGCCAGCACCCCGACCGGGACAGTTTTCAGCTCTGGGGCCAACGTCCTGACTTTC. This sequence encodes CASTPTGTVFSSGANVLTF.

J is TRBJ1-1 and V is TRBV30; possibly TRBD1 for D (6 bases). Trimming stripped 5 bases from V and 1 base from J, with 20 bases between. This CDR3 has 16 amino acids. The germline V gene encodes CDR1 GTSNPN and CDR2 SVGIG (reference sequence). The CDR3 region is CAWRRTGLSSNTEAFF. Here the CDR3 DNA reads TGTGCCTGGCGCCGTACAGGGTTGAGTTCGAACACTGAAGCTTTCTTT.

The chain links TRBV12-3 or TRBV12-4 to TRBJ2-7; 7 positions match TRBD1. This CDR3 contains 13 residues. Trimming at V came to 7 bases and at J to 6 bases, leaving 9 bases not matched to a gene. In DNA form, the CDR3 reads TGTGCCAGCAAGCCGGGACAGAGAAGCGAGCAGTACTTC. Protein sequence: CASKPGQRSEQYF.

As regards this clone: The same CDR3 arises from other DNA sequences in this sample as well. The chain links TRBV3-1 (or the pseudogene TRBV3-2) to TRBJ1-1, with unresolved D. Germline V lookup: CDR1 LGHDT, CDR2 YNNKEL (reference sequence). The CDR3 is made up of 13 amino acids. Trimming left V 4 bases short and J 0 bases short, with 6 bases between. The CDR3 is CASSPTVNTEAFF. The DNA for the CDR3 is TGTGCCAGCAGCCCTACAGTGAACACTGAAGCTTTCTTT.

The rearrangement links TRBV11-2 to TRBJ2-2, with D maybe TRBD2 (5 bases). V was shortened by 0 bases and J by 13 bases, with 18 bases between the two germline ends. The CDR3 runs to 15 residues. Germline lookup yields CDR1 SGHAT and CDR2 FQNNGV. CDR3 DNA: TGTGCCAGCAGCTTAGATTACGGCGCGGGCTATGTGCTGTTTTTT. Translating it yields CASSLDYGAGYVLFF.

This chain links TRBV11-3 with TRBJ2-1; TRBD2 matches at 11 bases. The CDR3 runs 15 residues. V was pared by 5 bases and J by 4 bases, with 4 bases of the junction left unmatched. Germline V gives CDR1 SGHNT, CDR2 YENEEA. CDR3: CASSPGLAVYNEQFF. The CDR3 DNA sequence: TGTGCCAGCAGCCCGGGACTAGCGGTATACAATGAGCAGTTCTTC.

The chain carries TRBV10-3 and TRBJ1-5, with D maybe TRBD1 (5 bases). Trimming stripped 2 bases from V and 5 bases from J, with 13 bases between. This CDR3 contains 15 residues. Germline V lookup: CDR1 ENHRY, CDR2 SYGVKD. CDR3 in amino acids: CAISEGQGWDQPQHF. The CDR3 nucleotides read TGTGCCATCAGTGAGGGGCAGGGTTGGGATCAGCCCCAGCATTTT.

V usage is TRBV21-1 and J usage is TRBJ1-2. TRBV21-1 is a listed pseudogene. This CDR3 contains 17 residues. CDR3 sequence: CASSEKSGLPANYGYTF. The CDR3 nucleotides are TGTGCCAGCAGCGAAAAGTCGGGACTTCCTGCTAACTATGGCTACACCTTC.

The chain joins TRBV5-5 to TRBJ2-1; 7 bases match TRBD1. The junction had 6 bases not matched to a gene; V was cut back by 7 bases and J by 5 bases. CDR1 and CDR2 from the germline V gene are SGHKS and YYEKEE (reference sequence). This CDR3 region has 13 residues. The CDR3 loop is CASVPTGDNEQFF. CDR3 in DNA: TGTGCCAGCGTCCCCACAGGGGACAATGAGCAGTTCTTC.

The DNA for the CDR3 is TGTGCCAGTAGTCCCCACGGTCGGGGGAACACTGAAGCTTTCTTT. Protein sequence: CASSPHGRGNTEAFF. V is TRBV19 and J is TRBJ1-1; D is undetermined. The CDR3 consists of 15 residues. V lost 5 bases and J lost 1, with 14 bases in between. Per the germline V gene, CDR1 is LNHDA and CDR2 is SQIVND (reference sequence).

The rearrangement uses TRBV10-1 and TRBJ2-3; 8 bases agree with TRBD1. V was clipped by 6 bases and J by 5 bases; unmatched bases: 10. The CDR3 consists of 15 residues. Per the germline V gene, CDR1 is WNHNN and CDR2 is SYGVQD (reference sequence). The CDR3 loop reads CASSGQGAQRDTQYF. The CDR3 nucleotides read TGCGCCAGCAGCGGGCAGGGGGCGCAAAGAGATACGCAGTATTTT.

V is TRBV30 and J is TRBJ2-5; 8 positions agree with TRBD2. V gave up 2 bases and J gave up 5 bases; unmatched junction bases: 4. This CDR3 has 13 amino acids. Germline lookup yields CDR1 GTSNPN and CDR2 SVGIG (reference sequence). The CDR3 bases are TGTGCCTGGAGTAGCGGGGGTGAGGAGACCCAGTACTTC. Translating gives CAWSSGGEETQYF.

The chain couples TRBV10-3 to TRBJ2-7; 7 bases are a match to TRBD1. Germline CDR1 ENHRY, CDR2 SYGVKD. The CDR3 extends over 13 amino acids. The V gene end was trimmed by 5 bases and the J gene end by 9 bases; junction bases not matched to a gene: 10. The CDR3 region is CAISSGQVQGQYV. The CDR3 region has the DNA TGTGCCATCAGTTCTGGACAGGTTCAAGGGCAGTACGTC.

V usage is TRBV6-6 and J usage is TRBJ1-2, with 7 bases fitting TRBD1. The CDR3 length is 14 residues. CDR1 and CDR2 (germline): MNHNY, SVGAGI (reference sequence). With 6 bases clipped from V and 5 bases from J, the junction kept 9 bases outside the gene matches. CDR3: CASRRQTGEYGYTF. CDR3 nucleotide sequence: TGTGCCAGCAGACGACAAACAGGGGAATATGGCTACACCTTC.

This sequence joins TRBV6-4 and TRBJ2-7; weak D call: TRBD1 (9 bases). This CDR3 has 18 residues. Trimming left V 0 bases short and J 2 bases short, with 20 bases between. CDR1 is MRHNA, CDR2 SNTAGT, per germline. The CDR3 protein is CASSDSIGTGTSTYEQYV. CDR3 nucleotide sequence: TGTGCCAGCAGTGACTCGATAGGGACAGGGACTAGTACCTACGAGCAGTACGTC.

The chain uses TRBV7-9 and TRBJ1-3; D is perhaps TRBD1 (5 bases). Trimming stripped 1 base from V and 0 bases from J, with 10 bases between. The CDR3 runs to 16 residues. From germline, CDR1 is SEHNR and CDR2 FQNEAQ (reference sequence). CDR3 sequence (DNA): TGTGCCAGCAGCTTAGTACAGACAGCCTCTGGAAACACCATATATTTT. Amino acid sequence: CASSLVQTASGNTIYF. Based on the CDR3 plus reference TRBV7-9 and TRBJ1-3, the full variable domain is DTGVSQNPRHKITKRGQNVTFRCDPISEHNRLYWYRQTLGQGPEFLTYFQNEAQLEKSRLLSDRFSAERPKGSFSTLEIQRTEQGDSAMYLCASSLVQTASGNTIYFGEGSWLTVV.

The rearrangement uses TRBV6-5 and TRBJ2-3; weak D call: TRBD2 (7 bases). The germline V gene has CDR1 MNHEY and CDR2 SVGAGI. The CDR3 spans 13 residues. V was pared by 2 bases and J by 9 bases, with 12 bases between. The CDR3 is CASSYPKGGTQYF. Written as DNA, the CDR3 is TGTGCCAGCAGTTACCCGAAGGGGGGGACGCAGTATTTT.

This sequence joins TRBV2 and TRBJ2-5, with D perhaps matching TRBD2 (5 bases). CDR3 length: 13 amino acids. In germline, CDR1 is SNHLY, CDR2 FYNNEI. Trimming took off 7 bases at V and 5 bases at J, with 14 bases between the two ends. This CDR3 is CASILGVAETQYF. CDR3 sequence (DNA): TGTGCCAGCATCCTGGGCGTAGCGGAGACCCAGTACTTC.

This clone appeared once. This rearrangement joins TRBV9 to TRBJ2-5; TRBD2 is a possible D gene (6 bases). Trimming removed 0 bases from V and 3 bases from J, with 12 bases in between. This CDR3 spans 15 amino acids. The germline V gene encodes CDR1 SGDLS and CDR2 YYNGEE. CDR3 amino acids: CASSVASGLKETQYF. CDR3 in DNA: TGTGCCAGCAGCGTAGCATCGGGACTGAAAGAGACCCAGTACTTC.

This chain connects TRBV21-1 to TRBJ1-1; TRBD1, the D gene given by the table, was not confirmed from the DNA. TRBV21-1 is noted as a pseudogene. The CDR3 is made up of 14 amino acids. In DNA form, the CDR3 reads TGTGCCAGCAGTCCGGGACATCGGAACACTGAAGCTTTCTTT. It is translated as CASSPGHRNTEAFF.

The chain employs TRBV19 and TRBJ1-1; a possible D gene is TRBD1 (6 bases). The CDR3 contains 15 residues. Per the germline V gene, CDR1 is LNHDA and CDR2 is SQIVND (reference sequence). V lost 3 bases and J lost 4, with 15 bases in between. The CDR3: CASSIDHREGTEAFF. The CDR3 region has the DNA TGTGCCAGTAGTATCGACCACAGGGAGGGCACTGAAGCTTTCTTT.

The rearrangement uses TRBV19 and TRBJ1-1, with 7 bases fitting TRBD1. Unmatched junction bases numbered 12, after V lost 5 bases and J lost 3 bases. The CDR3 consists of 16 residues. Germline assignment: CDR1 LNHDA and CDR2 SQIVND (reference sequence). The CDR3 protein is CASSPTLTGKYTEAFF. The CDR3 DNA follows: TGTGCCAGTAGTCCAACTCTGACAGGGAAGTACACTGAAGCTTTCTTT.

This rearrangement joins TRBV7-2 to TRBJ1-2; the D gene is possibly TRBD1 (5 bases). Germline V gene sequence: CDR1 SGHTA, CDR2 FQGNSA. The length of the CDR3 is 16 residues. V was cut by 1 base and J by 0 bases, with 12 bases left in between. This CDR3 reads CASSLGPPGANYGYTF. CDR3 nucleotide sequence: TGTGCCAGCAGCTTAGGCCCGCCGGGGGCTAACTATGGCTACACCTTC.

CDR3 sequence reads: CASSPRTSQGQETQYF. The DNA for the CDR3 is TGTGCCAGCAGCCCTCGGACTAGTCAGGGGCAAGAGACCCAGTACTTC. The V gene is TRBV9, the J gene TRBJ2-5; perhaps TRBD2 as D (7 bases). Between the trimmed V and J ends, which lost 4 bases and 2 bases, there was a span of 18 bases. CDR3 length: 16 residues. Germline CDR1 SGDLS, CDR2 YYNGEE.

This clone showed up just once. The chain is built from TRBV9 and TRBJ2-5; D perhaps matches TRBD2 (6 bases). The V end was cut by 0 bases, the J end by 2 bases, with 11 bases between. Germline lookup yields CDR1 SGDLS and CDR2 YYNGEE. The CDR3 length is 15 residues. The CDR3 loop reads CASSVGEGTQETQYF. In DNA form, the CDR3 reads TGTGCCAGCAGCGTAGGAGAGGGGACTCAAGAGACCCAGTACTTC. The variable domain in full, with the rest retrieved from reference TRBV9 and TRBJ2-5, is DSGVTQTPKHLITATGQRVTLRCSPRSGDLSVYWYQQSLDQGLQFLIQYYNGEERAKGNILERFSAQQFPDLHSELNLSSLELGDSALYFCASSVGEGTQETQYFGPGTRLLVL.